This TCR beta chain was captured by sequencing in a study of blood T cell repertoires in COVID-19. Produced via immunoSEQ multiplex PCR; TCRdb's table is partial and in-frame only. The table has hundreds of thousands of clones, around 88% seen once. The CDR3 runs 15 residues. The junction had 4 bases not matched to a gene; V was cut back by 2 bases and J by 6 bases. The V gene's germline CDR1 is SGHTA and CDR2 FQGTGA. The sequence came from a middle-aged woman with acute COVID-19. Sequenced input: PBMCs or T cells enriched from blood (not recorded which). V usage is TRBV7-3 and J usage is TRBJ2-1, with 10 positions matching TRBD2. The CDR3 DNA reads TGTGCCAGCAGCTTACTGGCTAGCGGGAGCAATGAGCAGTTCTTC. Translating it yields CASSLLASGSNEQFF.